These T cell receptor beta chains were read from a single sample in a study of response to subunit inactivated influenza vaccine. Using its own MiXCR run on the RT-PCR reads, TCRdb lists one record per CDR3 protein. This sample has 500,000 to 750,000 distinct CDR3 sequences, with 12% to 15% found just once. Specimen: PBMCs from blood, collected 11 to 12 days after vaccination. All receptors derive from a man aged 45-65 years who received an inactivated influenza vaccine. Both conserved end residues are part of each CDR3.

V: TRBV10-3
length: 15
J: TRBJ2-5
CDR3: CAISEFTGGPETQYF

V: TRBV4-3
length: 14
J: TRBJ2-5
CDR3: CASSQDGRQETQYF

V: TRBV4-2
length: 15
J: TRBJ2-7
CDR3: CASSQDGTPTYEQYF

V: TRBV7-9
length: 13
J: TRBJ2-5
CDR3: CASSADWKETQYF

V: TRBV27
length: 15
J: TRBJ2-7
CDR3: CASSLSGQGPYEQYF

V: TRBV10-2
length: 12
J: TRBJ1-1
CDR3: CASRRGTGEAFF

V: TRBV3-1
length: 16
J: TRBJ2-3
CDR3: CASSQDLAGFTDTQYF

V: TRBV7-9
length: 17
J: TRBJ1-2
CDR3: CASSSFFGTGVVDGYTF

V: TRBV9
length: 15
J: TRBJ2-7
CDR3: CASSVGTGGSREQYF

V: TRBV20-1
length: 15
J: TRBJ2-7
CDR3: CSALPRGPLSYEQYF

V: TRBV20-1
length: 14
J: TRBJ2-1
CDR3: CSARQGSSYNEQFF

V: TRBV20-1
length: 14
J: TRBJ1-1
CDR3: CSAAHARMNTEAFF

V: TRBV6-5
length: 12
J: TRBJ2-3
CDR3: CASRTDGHTQYF

V: TRBV25-1
length: 16
J: TRBJ2-2
CDR3: CASSEYPTMDTGELFF

V: TRBV2
length: 14
J: TRBJ2-7
CDR3: CASSEKHLSYEQYF

V: TRBV6-2/TRBV6-3
length: 11
J: TRBJ2-5
CDR3: CASSSSEAQYF

V: TRBV7-2
length: 16
J: TRBJ2-1
CDR3: CASSLAAADNNNEQFF

V: TRBV7-9
length: 15
J: TRBJ2-5
CDR3: CASSRRTGKQETQYF

V: TRBV6-1
length: 13
J: TRBJ1-4
CDR3: CASSTTDSGKLFF

V: TRBV20-1
length: 15
J: TRBJ1-5
CDR3: CSARDRGRPNQPQHF

V: TRBV20-1
length: 14
J: TRBJ2-7
CDR3: CSARESGGSYEQYF

V: TRBV7-9
length: 13
J: TRBJ1-6
CDR3: CASSSGGGSPLHF

V: TRBV12-3/TRBV12-4
length: 14
J: TRBJ1-5
CDR3: CASSRTGGGQPQHF